This record concerns one T cell receptor (beta chain) sequence. Its binding antigen is unknown. One base away there is no much larger clone; base qualities are not given. The method was the immunoSEQ multiplex PCR assay. For the multiplex PCR, a mixture combining 60 forward primers for TCR Vbeta segments and 13 reverse primers for TCR Jbeta segments was used. The CDR3 region of rearranged TCR beta genes was amplified from genomic DNA with a multiplex PCR assay. Amplified TCR beta libraries were sequenced as 87-base-pair reads on the Illumina HiSeq System. The original methods were these. Across the 670 or so repertoires, a later analysis counted 75 million to 90 million unique TCR beta chains, 9 million to 14 million of which were shared by at least two donors. To remove PCR and sequencing errors, raw reads were error-corrected and collapsed into unique sequences using a nearest-neighbor algorithm that merged closely related sequences. V, D and J gene segments were assigned by aligning CDR3 sequences to IMGT reference sequences. For a sequence to be retained, at least a six-nucleotide match to both a V gene segment and a J gene segment was required. Rearrangements were called productive when the CDR3 lacked stop codons and stayed in frame with V and J; all others were non-productive. Following IMGT convention, CDR3 was defined as the stretch from the second conserved V-encoded cysteine up to the conserved J-encoded phenylalanine. The earlier analysis of 550 to 650 of the donors excluded any sequence lacking an unambiguous match to a single V gene segment. An earlier analysis of a few hundred of the donors called V segments functional above 56.7% productive rearrangements and segregating when the between-donor standard deviation exceeded 5%. A statistical classification framework was built to diagnose cytomegalovirus status from the catalog of TCR beta chain sequences. V and J gene assignment, in a later analysis, came from comparing TCR nucleotide sequences with IMGT/GENE-DB human TR gene sequences. A later analysis assigned CDR3 sequences and most-parsimonious VDJ recombination scenarios with the TCRdist pipeline. In a later analysis, each TCR beta chain was defined by its CDR3 amino acid sequence together with its V-gene family, and reads lacking a unique V-gene family were excluded. In a later analysis, 500 to 650 highly shared, low-generation-probability nucleotide sequences were removed to address suspected cross-contamination and a sequencing artifact. In a later analysis, a clonal expansion index for each public chain was calculated from normalized within-repertoire ranks of inferred template counts. In a later analysis, generation probabilities were computed using a VDJ recombination model fitted to out-of-frame rearrangements, and the results were checked against IGoR. In a later analysis, hypergeometric tests were used to score TCR-TCR, TCR-HLA and TCR-CMV co-occurrence, with a repertoire-size bias correction applied to TCR pairs. To estimate false discovery rates, a later analysis permuted the HLA or CMV assignments 20 times. A later analysis grouped co-occurring TCRs with DBSCAN, adding TCRdist sequence similarity when clustering within HLA-allele-positive subsets. Repertoires with fewer than 30,000 or more than 120,000 public chains were left out of co-occurrence clustering, as were about 5 repertoires with anomalous nucleotide sharing. The clones in this table, taken by TCRdb from immuneACCESS, are in-frame only. Not every clone is retained; where verified, under half of the shortfall comes from an unresolved V gene, and the cause of the rest is unknown. From that table come the V and J calls and clone size; the DNA was used to work out D and trimming. The sample table contains 150,000 or so clones; only one count was recorded for about four fifths of them. Roughly 5% of the sample is held by the ten biggest clonotypes.

The data were obtained in a study of cytomegalovirus exposure and HLA in healthy donors listed by TCRdb under 2017. Notes on the research overall: In an earlier analysis of some 550 of the donors, roughly 300 Gb of sequence data and 90 million to 120 million unique TCR beta sequences from roughly 200 million T cells were reported. An early release covering over 500 HLA-typed donors comprised about 310 gigabases of sequencing data and roughly 85 million unique TCR sequences. Among the roughly 400 genotyped donors, approximately 77% belonged to the genetic ancestry cluster associated with self-reported Caucasian donors. The aim of the study was to test whether cataloging public T cell receptors could identify signatures of past pathogen exposure. Using immunosequencing, the study profiled T cell repertoires from 500 to 800 subjects and related those repertoires to cytomegalovirus serostatus. Along with the approximately 650-subject first cohort, a separate validation cohort of approximately 110 different subjects was used. The study combined high-throughput TCR immunosequencing, statistical association of individual TCRs with disease status, and machine learning to predict cytomegalovirus infection status. To study patterns of TCR occurrence, a later analysis re-analyzed previously published TCR beta repertoires from around 660 donors and added high-resolution HLA genotyping. The later analysis used no new phenotypic data to find candidate immune exposures, relying instead on TCR beta sequences and their occurrence across donors. An earlier analysis of nearly 600 of the donors applied high-throughput TCR beta sequencing to assess whether each TCR beta V gene segment acted as functional or pseudogenic. Donor age, sex, ethnicity and CMV serostatus were compiled together with the repertoire data. A later genetic analysis used genome-wide SNP genotypes for about three fifths of the 666 donors, treating that subset as a discovery cohort. Every repertoire in the discovery cohort had been generated on one and the same sequencing platform. HLA typing covered class I and class II loci at four-digit resolution. The number of donors typed differed by locus, with about 629-630 for A, B, C, DRB1 and DQB1, roughly 520 for DQA1, 600 to 610 for DPA1, and around 460 for DPB1. Several DR-DQ haplotypes were treated as single units for association and clustering because of strong linkage in the cohort. On average, about 200,000 unique TCR beta nucleotide sequences were sequenced per donor among a few hundred genotyped donors of the cohort, with roughly 18% of those sequences being non-productive.

The paper's findings and limits, for the study overall: It was suggested by the authors that the approach could potentially be generalized to other disease states and immunological phenotypes. A cluster of highly shared sequence variants was judged likely to represent a technical artifact of the sequencing pipeline. While some public TCRs were present in many individuals, most TCR sequences turned up only very rarely across donors. In a later analysis, TCR association rates were found to vary across HLA loci, with the most associated TCRs seen for DRB1 alleles and the fewest for HLA-C alleles. Sequencing depth was assumed to be roughly uniform across donors in the presence/absence analyses, though that assumption may not hold. Strong co-occurrence of HLA alleles, especially DR and DQ, made assigning TCR associations to individual alleles difficult. A later genetic analysis reported fewer N-insertions in productive TCRs among donors in an Asian-associated ancestry cluster than the roughly 620-donor mean. In an earlier analysis of approximately 600 of the donors, most TCR beta V segments were observed in productive rearrangements about 90% or about 30% of the time, broadly matching IMGT annotations. According to a later analysis, parvovirus B19, influenza, CMV and Epstein-Barr virus appeared linked to several top co-occurrence clusters. The cohort was sequenced for TCR beta chains only, and without alpha or paired-chain data the features that could be detected were limited. The earlier analysis of about 600 of the donors excluded 15 to 20 rarely observed V segments, including chromosome 9 orphons, because counts were too low. The study listed 150 to 200 TCR beta chains as associated with cytomegalovirus. In a later analysis, HLA-associated TCR beta chains showed more clonal expansion and lower generation probabilities than non-associated chains that were equally common. A later analysis found that most CMV-associated TCR beta chains appeared HLA-restricted, with HLA associations seemingly driven largely by CMV exposure. Correlated functional status among segregating V segments might reflect linkage disequilibrium, but an unknown experimental factor could not be ruled out. Because HLA typing was missing for some donors at each locus, association tests included only the typed subset. In vitro tests confirmed that a few of the cytomegalovirus-associated TCR beta chains recognize cytomegalovirus antigens. The classifier was reported to diagnose cytomegalovirus status with high specificity and sensitivity in both the original cohort and the validation cohort. For the cohort, immune exposure information was limited to CMV serostatus. In a later genetic analysis, a missense DCLRE1C variant was associated with V-gene and J-gene trimming of TCR beta chains, and the association was replicated in an independent cohort. A further reported finding was that TCR beta sequences accurately predicted the HLA-A and HLA-B alleles for most subjects in the first cohort. A later analysis associated about 18,000 TCR beta sequences with specific HLA alleles at a false discovery rate of 0.05.

The cohort comprised some 700 healthy bone marrow donors. All cohort members were sampled while nominally healthy, although unrecorded immune exposures were likely present. The donor tested CMV seropositive, placing the donor among the approximately 310 seropositive members of the cohort. A peripheral blood sample was collected from each donor, and TCR beta sequencing was performed on peripheral blood mononuclear cells. Genomic DNA extraction from the blood cell samples was performed with the Qiagen DNeasy Blood Extraction Kit. Sequencing was carried out using PBMCs. This sequence originates from a woman in her late teens or twenties in good health and CMV-seropositive.

The DNA sequence is as follows: TGTGCCACCCACCTTCGGAGCACAGATACGCAGTATTTT. Translated, this gives CATHLRSTDTQYF. The rearranged segments are TRBV6-6 and TRBJ2-3; the D gene is unclear. Taken from cysteine to phenylalanine, the CDR3 has 13 residues. Of the read, only the CDR3 DNA is kept; its 39 bases are in frame from base 1. Sequences MNHNY (CDR1) and SVGAGI (CDR2) are obtained from the germline V gene (reference sequence). Cut back by 10 bases and 0 bases, the V and J ends lie 11 bases apart.